This T cell receptor (beta chain) was captured by sequencing in a study of blood T cell repertoires in COVID-19. Study at large: Samples taken during acute and convalescent COVID-19 were collected in the United States, Italy and Spain.

Clinical history reported by participants formed the basis on which cohorts were assigned. Per the original methods: Nucleated cell number was recorded as an estimate derived from reference gene primer amplification. Libraries were prepared by immunoSEQ multiplex PCR; TCRdb keeps only in-frame clonotypes and omits some of them. V, J and clone size derive from that table, while D and trimming were established from the DNA sequence. This repertoire shows almost 250,000 clones, 80% to 90% found once; its top ten account for 3.5% to 5%. This clone was detected only once. The CDR3 consists of 14 residues. Germline CDR1 and CDR2: SGHRS and YFSETQ. Between the trimmed V and J ends, which lost 4 bases and 2 bases, there was a span of 13 bases.

The sequenced sample consisted of PBMCs or T cells enriched from blood (not recorded which). This clonotype originated in a woman in her twenties or thirties who had recovered from COVID-19. The chain links TRBV5-1 to TRBJ2-7; D not resolved. CDR3 residues: CASSRSQLTYEQYF. CDR3 in DNA: TGCGCCAGCAGCAGGTCACAGCTGACCTACGAGCAGTACTTC.